This passage covers 29 T cell receptor beta chains from one sample sequenced in a study of blood T cell repertoires in COVID-19. This table comes from immunoSEQ multiplex PCR, and its TCRdb copy is limited to in-frame clones, with some not included. The sample contains some 150,000 clones, more than 70% of which appear only once. The sequenced sample consisted of peripheral blood. The receptors were sampled from a human donor in a cohort sampled during active COVID-19.

The chain recombines TRBV9 with TRBJ1-2; D not certain. V shed 0 bases and J shed 3 bases, with 12 bases lying between them. The CDR3 loop spans 15 amino acids. Germline values: CDR1 SGDLS, CDR2 YYNGEE. This chain's CDR3 is CASSVAPRLDYGYTF. CDR3 bases: TGTGCCAGCAGCGTAGCTCCCCGACTGGACTATGGCTACACCTTC.

V usage is TRBV7-2 and J usage is TRBJ1-3; a possible D gene is TRBD1 (5 bases). Germline lookup yields CDR1 SGHTA and CDR2 FQGNSA. Trimming removed 0 bases from V and 2 bases from J, with 14 bases in between. This CDR3 contains 17 residues. CDR3 in DNA: TGTGCCAGCAGCTTAGCGCGCGATGGACATGCTGGAAACACCATATATTTT. Translation: CASSLARDGHAGNTIYF.

The chain has TRBV9 and TRBJ2-5, with 10 bases lining up with TRBD1. Germline CDR1 and CDR2: SGDLS and YYNGEE. Losses at the gene ends were 7 bases for V and 5 bases for J; bases not matched to a gene: 17. The CDR3 is 17 residues long. The DNA for the CDR3 is TGTGCCAGCTCAACCCACTCCGGGACAGGGGCGGTGGAGACCCAGTACTTC. Residues: CASSTHSGTGAVETQYF.

The V call is TRBV27, the J call TRBJ1-5; D is possibly TRBD1 (5 bases). The CDR3 loop spans 12 amino acids. Looked up from germline, CDR1 is MNHEY and CDR2 is SMNVEV (reference sequence). Trimming took 7 bases from V and 9 from J, leaving 13 bases between them. The CDR3 region has the DNA TGTGCCAGCATCCCCGGGGGTGCGCCCCAGCATTTT. As protein: CASIPGGAPQHF.

This chain connects TRBV6-5 to TRBJ1-1; D remains ambiguous. The CDR3 covers 14 residues. Germline values: CDR1 MNHEY, CDR2 SVGAGI. Trimming cost V 6 bases and J 1 base, with 12 bases left between them. CDR3: CASRWVGRNTEAFF. CDR3 sequence (DNA): TGTGCCAGCAGATGGGTTGGGAGGAACACTGAAGCTTTCTTT.

The chain carries TRBV3-1 (or the pseudogene TRBV3-2) and TRBJ1-4; tentative D call: TRBD1 (5 bases). This CDR3 is 13 amino acids long. Trimming took 1 base from V and 14 from J, leaving 14 bases between them. Germline V gives CDR1 LGHDT, CDR2 YNNKEL (reference sequence). The DNA of the CDR3 is TGTGCCAGCAGCCAAGTGGGGGTGAGCGGGCTGTTTTTT. It is translated as CASSQVGVSGLFF.

This chain uses TRBV6-1 with TRBJ2-1; TRBD2 might be the D (6 bases). CDR3 length: 17 residues. The V and J ends lost 3 bases and 8 bases respectively, with 23 bases between them. Germline V gene lookup returns CDR1 MNHNS and CDR2 SASEGT. This CDR3 reads CASSELLATWGVYEQFF. CDR3 DNA: TGTGCCAGCAGTGAGCTTCTAGCCACTTGGGGGGTGTATGAGCAGTTCTTC.

The chain carries TRBV6-5 and TRBJ1-6; perhaps TRBD1 as D (5 bases). The germline V and J ends were trimmed by 6 bases and 7 bases, with 16 bases remaining between them. The CDR3 is 15 residues long. Per the germline V gene, CDR1 is MNHEY and CDR2 is SVGAGI. CDR3 coding DNA: TGTGCCAGCAGACGGGACTATGCGGGAAATTCACCCCTCCACTTT. Its protein product is CASRRDYAGNSPLHF.

The CDR3 region has the DNA TGCGCCAGCAGCCCCATGACAGGGGAAGAGACCCAGTACTTC. As protein: CASSPMTGEETQYF. The rearrangement uses TRBV5-1 and TRBJ2-5; TRBD1 matches 8 bases. J was trimmed by 3 bases and V by 4 bases; bases with no gene match: 5. Germline loops: CDR1 SGHRS, CDR2 YFSETQ. The CDR3 extends over 14 amino acids.

About this clone itself: Other DNA sequences in this specimen translate into the identical CDR3. The chain uses TRBV3-1 (or the pseudogene TRBV3-2) and TRBJ2-5; TRBD2 matches at 9 bases. The ends lost 3 bases at V and 5 bases at J; junction bases unmatched: 4. Per the germline V gene, CDR1 is LGHDT and CDR2 is YNNKEL (reference sequence). This CDR3 spans 14 amino acids. CDR3 sequence reads: CASSHSGGGETQYF. The CDR3 DNA is TGTGCCAGCAGCCATAGCGGGGGCGGGGAGACCCAGTACTTC.

The chain uses TRBV2 and TRBJ2-7; 7 bases are a match to TRBD2. The CDR3 runs 16 residues. Trimming at V came to 6 bases and at J to 5 bases, leaving 16 bases not matched to a gene. Per the germline V gene, CDR1 is SNHLY and CDR2 is FYNNEI. The DNA of the CDR3 is TGTGCCAGCAGCTCAAGTAGGGAGGGACGCGGGAACGAGCAGTACTTC. Protein sequence: CASSSSREGRGNEQYF.

The chain is built from TRBV2 and TRBJ1-5, with 9 bases that match TRBD1. The CDR3 sequence is 17 residues long. V was clipped by 6 bases and J by 7 bases; unmatched bases: 16. Germline-derived CDR1 and CDR2 are SNHLY and FYNNEI. The CDR3 DNA is TGTGCCAGCAGGAAGATCGGTGACAGGGGGTTGAGGCAGCCCCAGCATTTT. Translating gives CASRKIGDRGLRQPQHF.

The CDR3 reads CASGTGGAYYGYTF. The CDR3 bases are TGTGCCAGCGGCACAGGGGGCGCTTACTATGGCTACACCTTC. This chain connects TRBV6-5 to TRBJ1-2; 9 nucleotides align to TRBD1. The germline V gene encodes CDR1 MNHEY and CDR2 SVGAGI. The trim removed 8 bases at V and 3 bases at J, leaving 7 bases unmatched. The CDR3 loop spans 14 amino acids.

V and J are TRBV5-6 and TRBJ1-6; 10 positions match TRBD1. The V segment lost 5 bases and the J segment 8 bases; nucleotides outside the gene matches: 1. The CDR3 length is 13 residues. Germline CDR1 is SGHDT and CDR2 is YYEEEE. The CDR3 spells CASRTGGHSPLHF. The CDR3 DNA is TGTGCCAGCAGGACAGGGGGCCATTCACCCCTCCACTTT.

The J gene is TRBJ2-7, the V gene TRBV5-1, with TRBD2 matching 8 bases. The germline V gene has CDR1 SGHRS and CDR2 YFSETQ. With 3 bases clipped from V and 4 bases from J, the junction kept 9 bases outside the gene matches. The CDR3 is made up of 15 amino acids. The CDR3 is CASSSSGTSPYEQYF. CDR3 DNA: TGCGCCAGCAGCTCCTCCGGGACTAGTCCATACGAGCAGTACTTC. Combining the CDR3 with reference TRBV5-1 and TRBJ2-7 gives the whole variable domain KAGVTQTPRYLIKTRGQQVTLSCSPISGHRSVSWYQQTPGQGLQFLFEYFSETQRNKGNFPGRFSGRQFSNSRSEMNVSTLELGDSALYLCASSSSGTSPYEQYFGPGTRLTVT.

In its sample, this clone was seen a few times. The chain carries TRBV11-2 and TRBJ2-1, with D perhaps TRBD1 (5 bases). Germline V gene data show CDR1 as SGHAT and CDR2 as FQNNGV. CDR3 length equals 15 residues. Between the trimmed V and J ends, which lost 5 bases and 2 bases, there was a span of 13 bases. CDR3 nucleotides: TGTGCCAGCAGCCCCCAGGGCCTCCCCTACAATGAGCAGTTCTTC. This codes for CASSPQGLPYNEQFF.

The V call is TRBV2, the J call TRBJ2-3, with 9 bases lining up with TRBD1. This CDR3 comprises 15 residues. The V and J ends lost 6 bases and 3 bases, in that order; junction bases with no gene match: 7. Looked up from germline, CDR1 is SNHLY and CDR2 is FYNNEI. This CDR3 is CASRQDRGVTDTQYF. In DNA, the CDR3 is TGTGCCAGCAGGCAGGACAGGGGCGTGACAGATACGCAGTATTTT.

V and J are TRBV7-8 and TRBJ2-7; D call uncertain. CDR3 length: 15 residues. CDR1 is SGHVS, CDR2 FQNEAQ, per germline. The V gene lost 2 bases and the J gene lost 0 bases, with 11 bases spanning the gap. The CDR3 loop reads CASSLYETTSYEQYF. CDR3 DNA sequence: TGTGCCAGCAGCTTATACGAGACAACCTCCTACGAGCAGTACTTC.

This clone has just one count. The rearrangement links TRBV10-3 to TRBJ1-5; no reliable D call. The CDR3 runs to 14 residues. Germline V CDR1 and CDR2: ENHRY, SYGVKD. V lost 8 bases and J lost 2, with 13 bases in between. The CDR3 region is CAIAPAGGNQPQHF. DNA for the CDR3: TGTGCCATCGCGCCGGCCGGGGGCAATCAGCCCCAGCATTTT.

The rearrangement uses TRBV3-1 (or the pseudogene TRBV3-2) and TRBJ2-5; D unresolved. The germline CDR1 and CDR2 sequences are LGHDT and YNNKEL (reference sequence). V was clipped by 1 base and J by 5 bases, with 8 bases between them. The CDR3 sequence is 13 residues long. CDR3 in amino acids: CASSQVYRETQYF. CDR3 nucleotides: TGTGCCAGCAGCCAAGTCTACCGGGAGACCCAGTACTTC.

This chain connects TRBV9 to TRBJ1-2, with 10 positions matching TRBD1. This CDR3 has 15 residues. V was clipped by 3 bases and J by 7 bases; unmatched bases: 9. Germline CDR1 and CDR2: SGDLS and YYNGEE. The CDR3 region is CASSEGTGVVGGYTF. CDR3 sequence (DNA): TGTGCCAGCAGCGAGGGGACAGGGGTGGTTGGTGGCTACACCTTC. The variable domain in full, completed from reference TRBV9 and TRBJ1-2, reads DSGVTQTPKHLITATGQRVTLRCSPRSGDLSVYWYQQSLDQGLQFLIQYYNGEERAKGNILERFSAQQFPDLHSELNLSSLELGDSALYFCASSEGTGVVGGYTFGSGTRLTVV.

The CDR3 DNA follows: TGTGCCAGCAGCGTAGGACCGGGGGTGGGAGAGACCCAGTACTTC. This encodes CASSVGPGVGETQYF. V is TRBV9 and J is TRBJ2-5; TRBD2 might be the D (6 bases). Trimming stripped 0 bases from V and 4 bases from J, with 13 bases between. CDR1 and CDR2 (germline): SGDLS, YYNGEE. The CDR3 covers 15 residues.

The chain recombines TRBV9 with TRBJ1-1, with D possibly matching TRBD1 (5 bases). The CDR3 extends over 15 amino acids. The V end lost 2 bases, the J end lost 1 base, and 12 bases lay between the germline ends. Germline loops: CDR1 SGDLS, CDR2 YYNGEE. CDR3 nucleotides: TGTGCCAGCAGCGTTGCGCAGGGATCGAACACTGAAGCTTTCTTT. Protein: CASSVAQGSNTEAFF.

This chain connects TRBV4-3 to TRBJ2-1; TRBD1 aligns across 8 bases. V lost 4 bases to trimming and J lost 2 bases; unmatched junction nucleotides: 1. The CDR3 contains 14 residues. Germline assignment: CDR1 LGHNA and CDR2 YSLEER. As DNA, the CDR3 is TGCGCCAGCAGCCTACAGGGGGCCTACAATGAGCAGTTCTTC. Encoded protein: CASSLQGAYNEQFF.

V gene TRBV5-1 combines with J gene TRBJ2-3, with 7 bases identical to TRBD2. The germline V gene has CDR1 SGHRS and CDR2 YFSETQ. The trim removed 4 bases at V and 2 bases at J, leaving 7 bases unmatched. The length of the CDR3 is 15 residues. The CDR3 DNA follows: TGCGCCAGCAGCCTATCAGCGGGGAACACAGATACGCAGTATTTT. Amino acid sequence: CASSLSAGNTDTQYF.

The rearrangement links TRBV19 to TRBJ2-5; TRBD2 aligns across 11 bases. Trimming cost V 7 bases and J 2 bases; bases outside gene matches: 3. Germline V lookup: CDR1 LNHDA, CDR2 SQIVND (reference sequence). This CDR3 comprises 14 residues. Here the CDR3 DNA reads TGTGCCAGTACCGTAGCGGGGGGGCAAGAGACCCAGTACTTC. It is translated as CASTVAGGQETQYF. The variable domain in full, completed from reference TRBV19 and TRBJ2-5, reads DGGITQSPKYLFRKEGQNVTLSCEQNLNHDAMYWYRQDPGQGLRLIYYSQIVNDFQKGDIAEGYSVSREKKESFPLTVTSAQKNPTAFYLCASTVAGGQETQYFGPGTRLLVL.

V gene TRBV2 combines with J gene TRBJ2-7, with 11 bases identical to TRBD2. After removal of 10 bases from V and 3 bases from J, the junction contained 8 bases not matched to a gene. Germline lookup yields CDR1 SNHLY and CDR2 FYNNEI. CDR3 length equals 14 residues. The CDR3 nucleotides are TGTGCCACGAGAGCCGGGACTAGCGGCTACGAGCAGTACTTC. It encodes CATRAGTSGYEQYF.

This clone was detected once. The rearrangement joins TRBV3-1 (or the pseudogene TRBV3-2) to TRBJ2-2, with D possibly TRBD2 on 5 matching bases. Germline loops: CDR1 LGHDT, CDR2 YNNKEL (reference sequence). Trimming took off 2 bases at V and 5 bases at J, with 12 bases between the two ends. This CDR3 has 15 amino acids. The CDR3 is CASSQNSGVTGELFF. The DNA of the CDR3 is TGTGCCAGCAGCCAAAACTCCGGGGTAACCGGGGAGCTGTTTTTT.

The chain uses TRBV6-5 and TRBJ2-7; D may be TRBD2 (6 bases). V lost 6 bases and J 2 bases, leaving 14 bases between the germline ends. The CDR3 length is 14 residues. CDR1 MNHEY and CDR2 SVGAGI come from the germline V gene. The CDR3 region has the DNA TGTGCCAGCAGCCACGTACGGGGGACCTACGAGCAGTACTTC. Protein product: CASSHVRGTYEQYF.